The entry that follows covers one TCR beta chain sequence. Its matching antigen is unknown. The ends lost 6 bases at V and 4 bases at J; junction bases unmatched: 7. The CDR3 consists of 15 residues. The germline V gene encodes CDR1 MNHNY and CDR2 SVGAGI (reference sequence). These data are taken from a study of long-term antiretroviral therapy in people with HIV. Whole-study findings and limits: Controls showed broader CDR3 length ranges than did the HIV repertoires.

Investigators performed immunoSEQ version v3.0 at survey level. Clones were read by immunoSEQ multiplex PCR, and TCRdb kept only the in-frame ones, dropping some. The sample holds tens of thousands of clones, approximately 80% seen once. The chain links TRBV6-6 to TRBJ2-2; 8 nucleotides line up with TRBD1. The sequencing used unsorted PBMCs, collected 0.3 years after starting antiretroviral therapy. This TCR was recovered from a man aged 40-49 years with HIV. This chain's CDR3 is CASSVTGAITGELFF. The DNA for the CDR3 is TGTGCCAGCAGCGTGACAGGGGCGATCACCGGGGAGCTGTTTTTT.